This entry describes one T cell receptor beta chain. Using immunoSEQ multiplex PCR, the repertoire was profiled, and TCRdb retains in-frame clones only, with some absent. Of around 80,000 clones in the sample, under 85% were seen once. This sample was included in a study of blood T cell repertoires in COVID-19. In the study overall: Some COVID-19 samples were acute and others convalescent; all came from the United States, Italy and Spain.

Germline V gene data show CDR1 as SEHNR and CDR2 as FQNEAQ (reference sequence). V lost 3 bases and J 2 bases, leaving 25 bases between the germline ends. CDR3 size: 19 residues. The sample was peripheral blood. V gene TRBV7-9 combines with J gene TRBJ2-5; a possible D gene is TRBD1 (6 bases). The clonotype originates from a human donor in a cohort sampled during active COVID-19. As DNA, the CDR3 is TGTGCCAGCAGCTTCAAAACAGGGCCGCTTACTAGTCCTCAAGAGACCCAGTACTTC. Its protein product is CASSFKTGPLTSPQETQYF.